These 30 T cell receptor beta chains were all obtained from the same sample, sequenced in a study of T-cell memory formation after mild COVID-19. MiXCR, applied by TCRdb to the 5' RACE reads, yields one record per CDR3 protein. The profile covers 50,000 or so distinct CDR3 sequences, with roughly a quarter appearing a single time and approximately 43% taken by the ten largest. Sequenced input: PBMCs or a T cell subset sorted from them (not recorded which). Source of these receptors: a man between 18 and 35 years old who had mild COVID-19 (a few samples of this study predate the infection). Cell type and time point are not known.

V gene TRBV6-2 or TRBV6-3 combines with J gene TRBJ2-2; maybe TRBD2 (6 bases). The ends were cut back, 8 bases at V and 8 bases at J, with 9 bases in the middle. There are 11 residues in the CDR3. The V gene's germline CDR1 is MNHEY and CDR2 SVGEGT. CDR3 protein: CASLRGGELFF. The CDR3 DNA is TGTGCCAGCCTACGGGGGGGGGAGCTGTTTTTT.

This clonotype was seen a few times. The chain uses TRBV12-3 or TRBV12-4 and TRBJ2-7, with 7 bases that match TRBD1. The V segment lost 1 base and the J segment 0 bases; nucleotides outside the gene matches: 3. The CDR3 has 15 residues. In DNA form, the CDR3 reads TGTGCCAGCAGTTTAGTACGACAGGGCTCCTACGAGCAGTACTTC. Translation: CASSLVRQGSYEQYF.

V usage is TRBV19 and J usage is TRBJ2-3, with 7 bases lining up with TRBD1. This CDR3 is built from 17 residues. V lost 5 bases and J lost 0; bases outside the gene matches: 11. The germline CDR1 and CDR2 sequences are LNHDA and SQIVND (reference sequence). The CDR3 is CASSLFWDRDSTDTQYF. CDR3 DNA: TGTGCCAGTAGTTTGTTTTGGGACAGAGATAGCACAGATACGCAGTATTTT.

This clonotype was found a few times. CDR3 in DNA: TGTGCCAGCAGCCACGGACTAGCGGGGACAGGTGGCGATGAGCAGTTCTTC. As protein: CASSHGLAGTGGDEQFF. V usage is TRBV12-3 or TRBV12-4 and J usage is TRBJ2-1; 12 bases align to TRBD2. V gave up 6 bases and J gave up 8 bases; unmatched junction bases: 14. The CDR3 totals 17 residues.

A few counts support this clonotype. The gene calls are TRBV4-1 and TRBJ2-1, with D maybe TRBD2 (5 bases). This CDR3 comprises 15 residues. CDR1 MGHRA and CDR2 YSYEKL come from the germline V gene. The ends were cut back, 0 bases at V and 8 bases at J, with 14 bases in the middle. This CDR3 is CASSQDRPTRDEQFF. DNA for the CDR3: TGCGCCAGCAGCCAAGACCGGCCAACGAGGGATGAGCAGTTCTTC.

CDR3 nucleotides: TGTGCCAGCAGTTACGGACGGAGGGCTAACTATGGCTACACCTTC. This encodes CASSYGRRANYGYTF. This chain uses TRBV6-2 or TRBV6-3 with TRBJ1-2; D call uncertain. Per the germline V gene, CDR1 is MNHEY and CDR2 is SVGEGT. Trimming took 2 bases from V and 0 from J, leaving 10 bases between them. CDR3 length: 15 amino acids.

J is TRBJ2-3 and V is TRBV13; D not certain. The length of the CDR3 is 15 residues. Between the trimmed V and J ends, which lost 0 bases and 5 bases, there was a span of 12 bases. Looked up from germline, CDR1 is PRHDT and CDR2 is FYEKMQ (reference sequence). The CDR3 here is CASSLGVRLEDTQYF. CDR3 DNA: TGTGCCAGCAGCTTAGGTGTCCGACTGGAAGATACGCAGTATTTT. Complete variable domain (other parts from reference TRBV13 and TRBJ2-3): AAGVIQSPRHLIKEKRETATLKCYPIPRHDTVYWYQQGPGQDPQFLISFYEKMQSDKGSIPDRFSAQQFSDYHSELNMSSLELGDSALYFCASSLGVRLEDTQYFGPGTRLTVL.

The rearrangement links TRBV20-1 to TRBJ2-3, with no clear D. The ends were cut back, 5 bases at V and 2 bases at J, with 5 bases in the middle. This CDR3 is built from 11 residues. The germline CDR1 and CDR2 sequences are DFQATT and SNEGSKA (reference sequence). CDR3 loop: CSAHHTDTQYF. Here the CDR3 DNA reads TGCAGTGCTCATCACACAGATACGCAGTATTTT.

Only a few counts were recorded for this clonotype. The chain uses TRBV11-2 and TRBJ2-1, with D possibly being TRBD1 (5 bases). Trimming removed 1 base at V and 13 bases at J, with 8 bases between. This CDR3 spans 11 amino acids. The germline V gene encodes CDR1 SGHAT and CDR2 FQNNGV. In DNA form, the CDR3 reads TGTGCCAGCAGCTTAGCAGGGAAACAGTTCTTC. It translates to CASSLAGKQFF.

V gene TRBV20-1 combines with J gene TRBJ2-7; no clear D gene. V was pared by 0 bases and J by 0 bases, with 9 bases between. The CDR3 is 14 residues long. The germline gives CDR1 DFQATT, CDR2 SNEGSKA (reference sequence). CDR3 nucleotides: TGCAGTGCTAGAGAGACGGGTTACTCCTACGAGCAGTACTTC. Translation: CSARETGYSYEQYF.

The chain couples TRBV12-3 or TRBV12-4 to TRBJ2-5; D tentatively fits TRBD1 or TRBD2 (6 bases each). This CDR3 is 15 amino acids long. V lost 7 bases and J lost 0, with 15 bases in between. The CDR3 DNA is TGTGCCAGCACCGCGTCGGGGGCGTACCAAGAGACCCAGTACTTC. Its protein is CASTASGAYQETQYF.

This clonotype was detected only a few times. This chain links TRBV5-6 with TRBJ1-3; TRBD1 might be the D (5 bases). The CDR3 loop spans 15 amino acids. Per germline, CDR1 SGHDT and CDR2 YYEEEE. Between the trimmed V and J ends, which lost 4 bases and 4 bases, there was a span of 15 bases. Here the CDR3 DNA reads TGTGCCAGCAGCCAGGGATGGGTGGCCGGAAACACCATATATTTT. This codes for CASSQGWVAGNTIYF.

The chain employs TRBV11-2 and TRBJ2-5; D is unresolved. The CDR3 is made up of 11 amino acids. The germline CDR1 and CDR2 sequences are SGHAT and FQNNGV. The V gene lost 5 bases and the J gene lost 5 bases, with 6 bases spanning the gap. The CDR3 region is CASSRLETQYF. Here the CDR3 DNA reads TGTGCCAGCAGCCGTTTGGAGACCCAGTACTTC.

This clonotype was seen a few times. V gene TRBV7-6 combines with J gene TRBJ2-5, with D unclear. The length of the CDR3 is 13 residues. CDR1 SGHVS and CDR2 FNYEAQ come from the germline V gene. The V end lost 1 base, the J end lost 1 base, and 4 bases lay between the germline ends. CDR3 coding DNA: TGTGCCAGCAGCTTAGGCCCCCAAGAGACCCAGTACTTC. This translates into CASSLGPQETQYF.

This clonotype was picked up a small number of times. The V and J genes are TRBV4-1 and TRBJ2-2, with unresolved D. The CDR3 loop spans 17 amino acids. The V end lost 0 bases, the J end lost 0 bases, and 11 bases lay between the germline ends. Germline loops: CDR1 MGHRA, CDR2 YSYEKL. Here the CDR3 DNA reads TGCGCCAGCAGCCAAGAAGGACGGGCCCCGAACACCGGGGAGCTGTTTTTT. Amino acid sequence: CASSQEGRAPNTGELFF.

This sequence joins TRBV2 and TRBJ2-3; TRBD2 aligns across 8 bases. There are 17 residues in the CDR3. Germline CDR1 and CDR2: SNHLY and FYNNEI. The junction had 11 bases not matched to a gene; V was cut back by 6 bases and J by 0 bases. The CDR3 DNA follows: TGTGCCAGCAGCCCTAGTCGGGGGGGAGCTAGCACAGATACGCAGTATTTT. Its protein product is CASSPSRGGASTDTQYF.

This clonotype appeared once. V is TRBV5-1 and J is TRBJ1-1, with TRBD1 matching 7 bases. In germline, CDR1 is SGHRS, CDR2 YFSETQ. The CDR3 sequence is 13 residues long. V shed 7 bases and J 2 bases; nucleotides not matched to a gene: 5. The CDR3: CASLGGSNTEAFF. The CDR3 region has the DNA TGCGCCAGCCTAGGGGGCTCAAACACTGAAGCTTTCTTT. Combining the CDR3 with reference TRBV5-1 and TRBJ1-1 gives the whole variable domain KAGVTQTPRYLIKTRGQQVTLSCSPISGHRSVSWYQQTPGQGLQFLFEYFSETQRNKGNFPGRFSGRQFSNSRSEMNVSTLELGDSALYLCASLGGSNTEAFFGQGTRLTVV.

This clonotype was counted a few times. The genes are TRBV6-6 and TRBJ1-2, with 7 bases fitting TRBD1. CDR3 length equals 16 residues. V dropped 5 bases and J dropped 0; count of bases not matched to a gene: 9. The germline CDR1 and CDR2 sequences are MNHNY and SVGAGI (reference sequence). CDR3 residues: CASSAPDREANYGYTF. The CDR3 coding sequence is TGTGCCAGCAGTGCTCCTGACAGGGAAGCTAACTATGGCTACACCTTC.

This clonotype was counted a few times. V gene TRBV5-1 combines with J gene TRBJ2-7; D might be TRBD2 (6 bases). CDR1 is SGHRS and CDR2 is YFSETQ in the germline V gene. This CDR3 has 15 residues. Trimming removed 0 bases at V and 2 bases at J, with 12 bases between. CDR3 coding DNA: TGCGCCAGCAGCTTGGTCCCCGGGGGTCCCTACGAGCAGTACTTC. Protein: CASSLVPGGPYEQYF.

The chain couples TRBV7-8 to TRBJ2-7; TRBD1 might be the D (5 bases). The CDR3 loop spans 11 amino acids. Germline values: CDR1 SGHVS, CDR2 FQNEAQ. V was trimmed by 5 bases and J by 4 bases, leaving 6 bases between them. The CDR3, as DNA: TGTGCCAGCAGCAGGGGTTACGAGCAGTACGTC. The encoded protein is CASSRGYEQYV.

The V and J genes are TRBV20-1 and TRBJ2-7, with 10 bases lining up with TRBD1. The germline CDR1 and CDR2 sequences are DFQATT and SNEGSKA (reference sequence). The CDR3 is made up of 13 amino acids. The CDR3 reads CRNDRGRVDEQYV. The CDR3 DNA follows: TGCAGAAATGACAGGGGGCGCGTCGACGAGCAGTACGTC.

The V gene is TRBV4-1, the J gene TRBJ2-3; D gene uncertain. V was cut by 4 bases and J by 2 bases, with 16 bases left in between. Germline V gives CDR1 MGHRA, CDR2 YSYEKL. This CDR3 spans 16 amino acids. CDR3 loop: CASSPPGGLATDTQYF. The CDR3, as DNA: TGCGCCAGCAGCCCCCCGGGTGGTCTTGCCACAGATACGCAGTATTTT.

This clonotype has just a few counts. CDR3 DNA sequence: TGTGCCAGCAGCACGGACCAGCGGGGGTCCTACAATGAGCAGTTCTTC. As protein: CASSTDQRGSYNEQFF. The rearrangement joins TRBV4-2 to TRBJ2-1; 8 nucleotides line up with TRBD2. Germline V gene data show CDR1 as LGHNA and CDR2 as YNFKEQ. The junction had 7 bases not matched to a gene; V was cut back by 5 bases and J by 1 base. The CDR3 spans 16 residues.

This chain uses TRBV7-6 with TRBJ1-5; TRBD1 matches at 10 bases. V shed 5 bases and J 5 bases; nucleotides not matched to a gene: 6. Germline V gene sequence: CDR1 SGHVS, CDR2 FNYEAQ. The length of the CDR3 is 15 residues. CDR3 sequence (DNA): TGTGCCAGCAGCACCGGGACAGGGGCTCATCAGCCCCAGCATTTT. Encoded protein: CASSTGTGAHQPQHF.

The chain recombines TRBV19 with TRBJ2-7; 8 bases fit TRBD1. V was clipped by 4 bases and J by 3 bases; unmatched bases: 11. The CDR3 covers 16 residues. Germline values: CDR1 LNHDA, CDR2 SQIVND (reference sequence). CDR3 sequence reads: CASSTHGQGPGYEQYF. As DNA, the CDR3 is TGTGCCAGTAGTACCCATGGACAGGGTCCAGGCTACGAGCAGTACTTC.

The sample holds many counts of this clonotype. The genes are TRBV5-6 and TRBJ2-5; 7 bases fit TRBD2. Per germline, CDR1 SGHDT and CDR2 YYEEEE. V shed 3 bases, J shed 2 bases, and the junction held 4 bases outside the gene matches. The CDR3 is 14 residues long. CDR3 sequence (DNA): TGTGCCAGCAGCTCGCCCGGGAGGCAAGAGACCCAGTACTTC. Its translation: CASSSPGRQETQYF.

This clonotype was seen a handful of times. The chain has TRBV7-9 and TRBJ2-1; D not certain. The V gene's germline CDR1 is SEHNR and CDR2 FQNEAQ (reference sequence). Trimming removed 6 bases from V and 8 bases from J, with 11 bases in between. The CDR3 has 12 residues. The CDR3 nucleotides read TGTGCCAGCAGAACGGTAGTGGATGAGCAGTTCTTC. Protein product: CASRTVVDEQFF.

In this sample, this clonotype turned up a few times. The rearrangement links TRBV11-2 to TRBJ2-2, with D tentatively TRBD1 (6 bases). This CDR3 spans 14 amino acids. Per germline, CDR1 SGHAT and CDR2 FQNNGV. V was trimmed by 5 bases and J by 5 bases, leaving 12 bases between them. In DNA, the CDR3 is TGTGCCAGCAGCCCCTCACAGGGAACCGGGGAGCTGTTTTTT. This translates into CASSPSQGTGELFF.

V usage is TRBV10-3 and J usage is TRBJ2-5, with D tentatively TRBD1 (6 bases). The CDR3 consists of 13 residues. V was shortened by 6 bases and J by 2 bases, with 10 bases between the two germline ends. Germline V lookup: CDR1 ENHRY, CDR2 SYGVKD. This chain's CDR3 is CAIRPDSQETQYF. CDR3 sequence (DNA): TGTGCCATCAGGCCGGACAGTCAAGAGACCCAGTACTTC.

The table lists this clonotype with a few counts. This chain joins TRBV6-2 or TRBV6-3 and TRBJ2-2, with a weak D call TRBD1 (6 bases). Looked up from germline, CDR1 is MNHEY and CDR2 is SVGEGT. Trimming cost V 3 bases and J 3 bases, with 11 bases left between them. CDR3 length equals 15 residues. CDR3 sequence (DNA): TGTGCCAGCAGTTATGGGCAGGGGCACACCGGGGAGCTGTTTTTT. Translation gives CASSYGQGHTGELFF.